The sample holds a few counts of the clone carrying this TCR beta chain. Its antigen is as yet unknown. Each TRB amplification used about 230-550 ng of genomic DNA from blood. Germline CDR1 is KGHSH and CDR2 is LQKENI. The length of the CDR3 is 18 residues. V lost 4 bases to trimming and J lost 5 bases; unmatched junction nucleotides: 18. The data are from a study of T and B cells in COVID-19 patients. Study at large: COVID-19 patients gave peripheral blood either during active infection or after recovery. Notes on the study in general: At recovery TRB diversity and richness exceeded healthy donors, after highly clonal active COVID-19 repertoires.

BIOMED2 TRB-A/B primer pools were used in multiplex TRB PCR. Each CDR3 protein gets one entry after TCRdb re-called the multiplex PCR reads with MiXCR. The sample records fewer than 20,000 distinct CDR3 sequences, roughly 32% being singletons. The receptor was derived from a human donor with active COVID-19. The sequencing sample was made of blood. The chain couples TRBV18 to TRBJ2-5; 8 bases fit TRBD2. CDR3 amino acids: CASSRLQAGALNKETQYF. CDR3 nucleotides: TGTGCCAGCTCACGTCTTCAAGCGGGGGCGCTCAATAAGGAGACCCAGTACTTC.